This T cell receptor beta chain was recorded in a study of blood T cell repertoires in COVID-19. About the study: The origin of the acute and convalescent COVID-19 samples was the United States, Italy and Spain. Nucleic acid was either cDNA or gDNA, and it came from T cells, B-cell-depleted T cells, or PBMCs.

This CDR3 has 13 amino acids. V lost 3 bases and J 2 bases, leaving 7 bases between the germline ends. CDR1 is SGHTA and CDR2 is FQGNSA in the germline V gene. Produced via immunoSEQ multiplex PCR; TCRdb's table is partial and in-frame only. The sample lists 220,000 or so clones, around 84% occurring once. Participant-given clinical history determined each cohort assignment. What the recovered Cohort 3 donors had was two negative PCRs, clearance, or symptom resolution. This sequence originates from a woman in her 40s who had recovered from COVID-19. V is TRBV7-2 and J is TRBJ1-1; TRBD1 might be the D (5 bases). The sample was PBMCs or T cells enriched from blood (not recorded which). The CDR3 here is CASSFGHNTEAFF. CDR3 in DNA: TGTGCCAGCAGCTTCGGACACAACACTGAAGCTTTCTTT.